One and the same sample provided the 11 T cell receptor beta chains below, sequenced in a study of human T cells and chemical hapten exposure. TCRdb used MiXCR to reprocess the RACE reads, holding one entry per CDR3 protein. The sample carries about 170,000 distinct CDR3 sequences, approximately 30% recorded once. The time point is: patch test 3, about 24 weeks after DPC sensitization. Stated treatment: therapeutic diphenylcyclopropenone sensitization with weekly scalp DPC. This specimen consisted of whole blood, obtained in connection with sensitization to the hapten diphenylcyclopropenone (DPC). These receptors came from a woman in her late teens or twenties with alopecia areata. Some clones in this sample may be carry-over from other donors' samples.

This clonotype was detected ten times or more. This chain joins TRBV3-1 and TRBJ1-1; 7 nucleotides match TRBD1. CDR1 is LGHDT, CDR2 YNNKEL, per germline (reference sequence). The V gene end was trimmed by 4 bases and the J gene end by 4 bases; junction bases not matched to a gene: 9. The CDR3 covers 15 residues. The CDR3 nucleotides are TGTGCCAGCAGCCCCCTGACAGGGATCCCCACTGAAGCTTTCTTT. It specifies CASSPLTGIPTEAFF.

This clonotype has only a few counts. This sequence joins TRBV10-3 and TRBJ1-5; D gene unclear. The germline V and J ends were trimmed by 6 bases and 5 bases, with 11 bases remaining between them. The CDR3 spans 13 residues. Germline V gene sequence: CDR1 ENHRY, CDR2 SYGVKD. In nucleotides, the CDR3 is TGTGCCATCAGCGGGGAGCCTTATCAGCCCCAGCATTTT. Translated, it gives CAISGEPYQPQHF.

The sample holds many counts of this clonotype. The V and J genes are TRBV12-3 or TRBV12-4 and TRBJ2-6; unclear D gene. This CDR3 is built from 14 residues. The V end lost 7 bases, the J end lost 0 bases, and 7 bases lay between the germline ends. This CDR3 reads CASTLNSGANVLTF. The CDR3 DNA follows: TGTGCCAGCACCCTGAACTCTGGGGCCAACGTCCTGACTTTC.

The chain links TRBV7-8 to TRBJ2-7, with D tentatively TRBD2 (5 bases). CDR1 is SGHVS and CDR2 is FQNEAQ in the germline V gene. This CDR3 has 18 residues. Trimming stripped 2 bases from V and 4 bases from J, with 24 bases between. In DNA form, the CDR3 reads TGTGCCAGCAGCTTAAATTATCGAGGGCCTCGCGGTTTGTACGAGCAGTACTTC. Translation: CASSLNYRGPRGLYEQYF.

The chain uses TRBV12-3 or TRBV12-4 and TRBJ1-2; D is possibly TRBD1 (6 bases). The CDR3 loop spans 13 amino acids. Trimming removed 5 bases at V and 4 bases at J, with 11 bases between. CDR3 sequence (DNA): TGTGCCAGCAGTATACAGGGAGGCTATGGCTACACCTTC. This codes for CASSIQGGYGYTF.

The chain employs TRBV18 and TRBJ2-4, with D possibly being TRBD2 (5 bases). Trimming left V 2 bases short and J 0 bases short, with 8 bases between. Germline CDR1 reads KGHSH; CDR2 reads LQKENI. The CDR3 sequence is 15 residues long. The CDR3 DNA follows: TGTGCCAGCTCACCAGAGCGGCTAGCCAAAAACATTCAGTACTTC. Protein product: CASSPERLAKNIQYF.

J is TRBJ2-7 and V is TRBV27, with D unclear. The CDR3 loop spans 12 amino acids. V was cut by 4 bases and J by 5 bases, with 9 bases left in between. The germline CDR1 and CDR2 sequences are MNHEY and SMNVEV (reference sequence). This CDR3 reads CASSSHFNEQYF. CDR3 DNA: TGTGCCAGCAGTTCCCACTTCAACGAGCAGTACTTC.

This clonotype was picked up a small number of times. The chain recombines TRBV3-1 with TRBJ2-5; D may be TRBD1 (5 bases). The V gene's germline CDR1 is LGHDT and CDR2 YNNKEL (reference sequence). Trimming stripped 0 bases from V and 0 bases from J, with 8 bases between. There are 15 residues in the CDR3. CDR3 bases: TGTGCCAGCAGCCAAGATCACAGGTACCAAGAGACCCAGTACTTC. Translated: CASSQDHRYQETQYF.

This rearrangement joins TRBV10-3 to TRBJ1-5, with 8 positions matching TRBD1. Germline lookup yields CDR1 ENHRY and CDR2 SYGVKD. The CDR3 runs 13 residues. After removal of 7 bases from V and 7 bases from J, the junction contained 6 bases not matched to a gene. The CDR3 sequence: CAIKGQGEQPQHF. In nucleotides, the CDR3 is TGTGCCATCAAAGGACAGGGAGAACAGCCCCAGCATTTT.

The CDR3 loop is CATSRVSSPNEKLFF. CDR3 nucleotides: TGTGCCACCAGCAGGGTATCATCACCTAATGAAAAACTGTTTTTT. The rearrangement links TRBV15 to TRBJ1-4; D call uncertain. V dropped 3 bases and J dropped 3 bases, with 11 bases sitting between them. CDR1 and CDR2 (germline): LNHNV, YYDKDF (reference sequence). The CDR3 is made up of 15 amino acids.

The chain recombines TRBV29-1 with TRBJ1-1, with D uncertain. This CDR3 contains 12 residues. The V end lost 5 bases, the J end lost 0 bases, and 7 bases lay between the germline ends. CDR1 and CDR2 (germline): SQVTM, ANQGSEA. The CDR3 DNA is TGCAGCGTTAGAACAGTGAACACTGAAGCTTTCTTT. Translation: CSVRTVNTEAFF.